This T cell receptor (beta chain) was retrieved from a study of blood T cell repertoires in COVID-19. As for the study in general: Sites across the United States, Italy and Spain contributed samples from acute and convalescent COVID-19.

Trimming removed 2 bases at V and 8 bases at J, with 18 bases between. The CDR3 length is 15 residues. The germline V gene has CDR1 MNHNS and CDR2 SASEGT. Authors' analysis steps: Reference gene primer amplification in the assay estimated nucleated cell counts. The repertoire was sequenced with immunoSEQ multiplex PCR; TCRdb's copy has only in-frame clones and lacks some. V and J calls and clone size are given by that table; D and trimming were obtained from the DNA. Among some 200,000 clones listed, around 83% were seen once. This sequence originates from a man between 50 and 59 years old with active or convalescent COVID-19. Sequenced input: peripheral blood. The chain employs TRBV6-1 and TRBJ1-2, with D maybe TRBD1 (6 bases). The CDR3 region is CASSESRVQGGGYTF. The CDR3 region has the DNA TGTGCCAGCAGTGAAAGTAGGGTACAGGGAGGGGGCTACACCTTC.